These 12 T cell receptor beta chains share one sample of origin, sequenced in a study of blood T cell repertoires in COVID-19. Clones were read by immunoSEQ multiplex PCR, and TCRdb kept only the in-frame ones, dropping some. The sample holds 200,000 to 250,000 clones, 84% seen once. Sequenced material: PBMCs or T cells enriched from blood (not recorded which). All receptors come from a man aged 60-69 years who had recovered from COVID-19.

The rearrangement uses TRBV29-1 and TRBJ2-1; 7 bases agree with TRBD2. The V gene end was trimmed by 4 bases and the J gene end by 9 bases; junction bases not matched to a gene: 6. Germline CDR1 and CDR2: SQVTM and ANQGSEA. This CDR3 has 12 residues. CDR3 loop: CSVVVAGGEQFF. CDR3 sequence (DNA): TGCAGCGTTGTAGTAGCGGGCGGTGAGCAGTTCTTC.

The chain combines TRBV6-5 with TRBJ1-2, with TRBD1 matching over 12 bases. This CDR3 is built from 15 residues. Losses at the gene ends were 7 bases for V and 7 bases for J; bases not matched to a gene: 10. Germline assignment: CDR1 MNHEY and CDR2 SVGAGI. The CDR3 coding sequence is TGTGCCAGCACCGCCCTGGGACAGGGGGCGGGTGGCTACACCTTC. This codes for CASTALGQGAGGYTF.

The CDR3 region has the DNA TGTGCCAGTAGTGCCACTCCCTCCACGCCCCAGCATTTT. It specifies CASSATPSTPQHF. This chain uses TRBV19 with TRBJ1-5; the D is unclear. The V end lost 5 bases, the J end lost 9 bases, and 14 bases lay between the germline ends. CDR1 and CDR2 (germline): LNHDA, SQIVND (reference sequence). The CDR3 runs to 13 residues.

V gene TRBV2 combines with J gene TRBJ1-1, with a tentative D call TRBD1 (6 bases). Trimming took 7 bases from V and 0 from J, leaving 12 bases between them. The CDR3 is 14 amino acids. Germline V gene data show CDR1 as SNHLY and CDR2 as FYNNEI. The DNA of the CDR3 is TGTGCCAGCATCAACAGGGAGATGAACACTGAAGCTTTCTTT. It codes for CASINREMNTEAFF. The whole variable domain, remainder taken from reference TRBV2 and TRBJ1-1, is EPEVTQTPSHQVTQMGQEVILRCVPISNHLYFYWYRQILGQKVEFLVSFYNNEISEKSEIFDDQFSVERPDGSNFTLKIRSTKLEDSAMYFCASINREMNTEAFFGQGTRLTVV.

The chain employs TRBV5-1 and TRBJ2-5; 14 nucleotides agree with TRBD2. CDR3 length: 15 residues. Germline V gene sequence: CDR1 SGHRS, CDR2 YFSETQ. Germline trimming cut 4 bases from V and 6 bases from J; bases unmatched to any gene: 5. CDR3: CASSVGTSGGQTQYF. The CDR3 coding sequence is TGCGCCAGCAGCGTTGGGACTAGCGGGGGTCAGACCCAGTACTTC.

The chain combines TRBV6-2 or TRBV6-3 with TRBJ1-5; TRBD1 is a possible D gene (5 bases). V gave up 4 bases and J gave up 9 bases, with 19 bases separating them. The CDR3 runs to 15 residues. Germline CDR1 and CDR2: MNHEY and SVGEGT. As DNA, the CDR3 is TGTGCCAGCAGTTTCTCCTCGTGGACAATAGGGCCCCAGCATTTT. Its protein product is CASSFSSWTIGPQHF.

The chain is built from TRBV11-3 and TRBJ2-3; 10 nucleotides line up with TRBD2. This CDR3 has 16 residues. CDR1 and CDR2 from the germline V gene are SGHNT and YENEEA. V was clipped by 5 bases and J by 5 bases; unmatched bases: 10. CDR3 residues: CASSRSSGGPEDTQYF. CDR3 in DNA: TGTGCCAGCAGCCGGTCTAGCGGGGGTCCAGAAGATACGCAGTATTTT.

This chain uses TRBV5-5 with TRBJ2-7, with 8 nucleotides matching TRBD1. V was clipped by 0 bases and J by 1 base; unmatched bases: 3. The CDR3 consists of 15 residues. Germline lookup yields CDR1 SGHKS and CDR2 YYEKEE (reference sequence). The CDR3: CASSLDGQGSYEQYF. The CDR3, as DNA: TGTGCCAGCAGCTTGGATGGACAGGGTTCCTACGAGCAGTACTTC.

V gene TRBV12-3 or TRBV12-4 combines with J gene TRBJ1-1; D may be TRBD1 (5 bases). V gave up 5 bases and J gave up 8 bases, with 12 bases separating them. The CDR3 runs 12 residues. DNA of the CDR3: TGTGCCAGCAGTCGGACAAAACTAGAAGCTTTCTTT. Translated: CASSRTKLEAFF.

The chain's CDR3 is CASSLVGASGSEQYF. The CDR3 coding sequence is TGTGCCAGCAGCTTAGTCGGCGCTAGCGGGAGCGAGCAGTACTTC. This chain uses TRBV7-9 with TRBJ2-7; 10 bases agree with TRBD2. This CDR3 has 15 residues. Trimming at V came to 1 base and at J to 6 bases, leaving 6 bases not matched to a gene. Germline values: CDR1 SEHNR, CDR2 FQNEAQ (reference sequence).

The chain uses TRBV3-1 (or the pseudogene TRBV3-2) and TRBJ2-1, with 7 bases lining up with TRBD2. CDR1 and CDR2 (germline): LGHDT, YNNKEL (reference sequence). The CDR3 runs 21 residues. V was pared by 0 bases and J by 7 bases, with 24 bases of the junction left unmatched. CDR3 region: CASSQDWRWELADRRRNEQFF. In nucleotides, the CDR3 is TGTGCCAGCAGCCAAGATTGGAGGTGGGAGCTAGCGGACCGGAGACGAAATGAGCAGTTCTTC.

In DNA, the CDR3 is TGTGCCAGCAGCTTGTGGGGGCAGGCTAATGAAAAACTGTTTTTT. Encoded protein: CASSLWGQANEKLFF. The chain combines TRBV11-3 with TRBJ1-4, with D perhaps matching TRBD1 (6 bases). The CDR3 spans 15 residues. CDR1 is SGHNT, CDR2 YENEEA, per germline. V lost 3 bases and J lost 3, with 11 bases in between.